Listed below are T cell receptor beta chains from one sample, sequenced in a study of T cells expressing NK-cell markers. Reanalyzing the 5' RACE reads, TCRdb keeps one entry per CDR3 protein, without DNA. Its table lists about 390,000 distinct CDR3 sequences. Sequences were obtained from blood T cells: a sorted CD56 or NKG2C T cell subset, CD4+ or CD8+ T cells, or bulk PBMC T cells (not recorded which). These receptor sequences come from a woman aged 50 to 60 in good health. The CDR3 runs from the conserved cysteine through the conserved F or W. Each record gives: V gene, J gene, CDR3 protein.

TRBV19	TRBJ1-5	CASYAGLGEPQHF
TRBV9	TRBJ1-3	CASSVEGADGNTIYF
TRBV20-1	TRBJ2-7	CSALSPFHPYEQYF
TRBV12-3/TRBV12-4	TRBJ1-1	CASNTGQTSAEAFF
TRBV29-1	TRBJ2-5	CSVDEGRQETQYF
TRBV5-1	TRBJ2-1	CASRQAGSSSYNEQFF
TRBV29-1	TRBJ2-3	CSVEDWTPYSTQYF
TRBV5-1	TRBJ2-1	CASSGRSSESEQFF
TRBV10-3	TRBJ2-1	CAISGVAGVGNEQFF
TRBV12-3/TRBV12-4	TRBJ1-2	CASRRTGGHYGYTF
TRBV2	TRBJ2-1	CASRGRKAYYTSYNEQFF
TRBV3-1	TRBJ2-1	CASSRRLAGGSNEQFF
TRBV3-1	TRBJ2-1	CASSQPLGLAGENEQFF
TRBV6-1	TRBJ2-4	CASRGAPNIQYF
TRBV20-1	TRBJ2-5	CSARNAGGSGETQYF
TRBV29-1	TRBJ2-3	CSVKMTSGPNRLNTDTQYF
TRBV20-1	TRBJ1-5	CSARQGAFNQPQHF
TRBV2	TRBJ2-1	CASSEDRGYDEQFF
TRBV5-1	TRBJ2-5	CASNPRGLQETQYF